Reported below is one T cell receptor (beta chain). The data originate from a study of cytomegalovirus exposure and HLA in healthy donors. Looked up from germline, CDR1 is SGDLS and CDR2 is YYNGEE. The CDR3 sequence is 15 residues long. V was cut by 0 bases and J by 8 bases, with 17 bases left in between. This table comes from immunoSEQ multiplex PCR, and its TCRdb copy is limited to in-frame clones, with some not included. The data contain roughly 80,000 clones, roughly 91% of them singletons. Source material: PBMCs. The J gene is TRBJ1-2, the V gene TRBV9; D is possibly TRBD1 (6 bases). The origin of this receptor is a man aged 25-45 years in good health and CMV-seronegative. The CDR3 sequence is CASSVVPGERSGYTF. The CDR3 coding sequence is TGTGCCAGCAGCGTAGTCCCAGGGGAGAGATCGGGCTACACCTTC.